Below, 23 T cell receptor beta chains from the same sample are listed, as sequenced in a study of read filtering for tumor transcriptome and immune sequencing. Molecular barcoded adaptors covering alpha/delta and beta/gamma chains were used on around 370 ng RNA. TCRdb reanalysed the reads using MiXCR and keeps one entry per CDR3 protein. The data show under 25,000 distinct CDR3 sequences, about an eighth seen once. Sequenced input: a population of CD138-negative cells sorted from bone marrow. These receptors were taken from a donor over 35 with multiple myeloma.

At least ten counts were recorded for this clonotype. This rearrangement joins TRBV6-1 to TRBJ2-7; possibly TRBD2 for D (5 bases). The CDR3 consists of 12 residues. CDR1 and CDR2 (germline): MNHNS, SASEGT. V was trimmed by 10 bases and J by 0 bases, leaving 10 bases between them. This CDR3 is CATRGISYEQYF. The CDR3 DNA follows: TGTGCCACCCGGGGTATCTCCTACGAGCAGTACTTC.

Ten or more counts support this clonotype. CDR3 protein: CASSSGQGEYEQYF. The CDR3 DNA is TGTGCCAGCAGTTCCGGACAGGGGGAATACGAGCAGTACTTC. The V call is TRBV6-5, the J call TRBJ2-7; 10 bases match TRBD1. The V gene end was trimmed by 4 bases and the J gene end by 4 bases; junction bases not matched to a gene: 4. The CDR3 totals 14 residues. Per germline, CDR1 MNHEY and CDR2 SVGAGI.

This clonotype was found a few times. The rearrangement links TRBV3-1 to TRBJ2-3; D is unclear. The CDR3 length is 12 residues. V was clipped by 0 bases and J by 7 bases, with 5 bases between them. Germline assignment: CDR1 LGHDT and CDR2 YNNKEL (reference sequence). In DNA, the CDR3 is TGTGCCAGCAGCCAAGAGGCCAATACGCAGTATTTT. Its translation is CASSQEANTQYF.

In its sample, this clonotype was seen many times. The chain carries TRBV28 and TRBJ2-7, with TRBD2 identical over 8 bases. The V gene end was trimmed by 2 bases and the J gene end by 3 bases; junction bases not matched to a gene: 0. This CDR3 has 13 amino acids. The germline V gene encodes CDR1 MDHEN and CDR2 SYDVKM. CDR3 nucleotide sequence: TGTGCCAGCAGTTTACTAGCGGGCTACGAGCAGTACTTC. Its translation is CASSLLAGYEQYF.

J is TRBJ1-5 and V is TRBV28; tentative D call: TRBD1 (6 bases). Per germline, CDR1 MDHEN and CDR2 SYDVKM. Trimming took off 6 bases at V and 3 bases at J, with 18 bases between the two ends. The CDR3 totals 16 residues. CDR3 sequence (DNA): TGTGCCAGCAGGCCGATGGGGGGGGGCAACAATCAGCCCCAGCATTTT. Translating gives CASRPMGGGNNQPQHF. The full variable domain, in which reference TRBV28 and TRBJ1-5 provide the parts outside the CDR3, is DVKVTQSSRYLVKRTGEKVFLECVQDMDHENMFWYRQDPGLGLRLIYFSYDVKMKEKGDIPEGYSVSREKKERFSLILESASTNQTSMYLCASRPMGGGNNQPQHFGDGTRLSIL.

There are many counts of this clonotype. The DNA for the CDR3 is TGCGCCAGCAGTTACCGGGACGCCTACGAGCAGTACTTC. Its translation: CASSYRDAYEQYF. The V gene is TRBV4-1, the J gene TRBJ2-7; possibly TRBD1 or TRBD2 for D (5 bases each). CDR1 is MGHRA and CDR2 is YSYEKL in the germline V gene. CDR3 size: 13 residues. Trimming removed 6 bases at V and 2 bases at J, with 11 bases between.

The chain joins TRBV4-1 to TRBJ2-1; D perhaps matches TRBD2 (5 bases). Germline V gene lookup returns CDR1 MGHRA and CDR2 YSYEKL. There are 16 residues in the CDR3. The CDR3 sequence is CDTSRTEARRRNEQFF. DNA of the CDR3: TGCGACACCAGCCGAACCGAAGCAAGAAGGAGGAATGAGCAGTTCTTC.

This clonotype was counted ten times or more. This rearrangement joins TRBV28 to TRBJ2-1; the D gene is possibly TRBD2 (6 bases). The CDR3 loop spans 15 amino acids. V lost 6 bases and J lost 8, with 20 bases in between. Germline values: CDR1 MDHEN, CDR2 SYDVKM. CDR3 coding DNA: TGTGCCAGCAGACCCCAGGGAAAAAGGGAGGATGAGCAGTTCTTC. It yields the protein CASRPQGKREDEQFF.

The chain couples TRBV9 to TRBJ2-2; TRBD2 aligns across 7 bases. Per germline, CDR1 SGDLS and CDR2 YYNGEE. The CDR3 is 15 amino acids. J gave up 3 bases and V 0 bases, and 2 bases lay outside the gene matches. The CDR3 DNA follows: TGTGCCAGCAGCGTAGGGGAGGGGCACACCGGGGAGCTGTTTTTT. Translated, it gives CASSVGEGHTGELFF. Combining the CDR3 with reference TRBV9 and TRBJ2-2 gives the whole variable domain DSGVTQTPKHLITATGQRVTLRCSPRSGDLSVYWYQQSLDQGLQFLIQYYNGEERAKGNILERFSAQQFPDLHSELNLSSLELGDSALYFCASSVGEGHTGELFFGEGSRLTVL.

The rearrangement uses TRBV10-2 and TRBJ2-2; 9 bases line up with TRBD1. The germline V gene encodes CDR1 WSHSY and CDR2 SAAADI. The CDR3 spans 16 residues. V trimming: 7 bases; J trimming: 2 bases; junction bases outside the gene matches: 8. The CDR3: CASIGQGSINTGELFF. The CDR3, as DNA: TGCGCCAGCATTGGACAGGGGAGTATTAACACCGGGGAGCTGTTTTTT.

The sample holds a few counts of this clonotype. The chain links TRBV7-2 to TRBJ1-5; no reliable D call. Trimming stripped 5 bases from V and 7 bases from J, with 15 bases between. Per the germline V gene, CDR1 is SGHTA and CDR2 is FQGNSA. This CDR3 is 14 amino acids long. CDR3 sequence (DNA): TGTGCCAGCAGCCTCAATGGTGGCTACCAGCCCCAGCATTTT. Translated, it gives CASSLNGGYQPQHF.

This chain connects TRBV3-1 to TRBJ1-3; D possibly corresponds to TRBD1 (5 bases). Trimming removed 6 bases at V and 0 bases at J, with 12 bases between. CDR1 LGHDT and CDR2 YNNKEL come from the germline V gene (reference sequence). The CDR3 extends over 15 amino acids. In nucleotides, the CDR3 is TGTGCCAGCAGGAGACAGACATCCTCTGGAAACACCATATATTTT. It yields the protein CASRRQTSSGNTIYF. Full variable domain (rest looked up from reference TRBV3-1 and TRBJ1-3): DTAVSQTPKYLVTQMGNDKSIKCEQNLGHDTMYWYKQDSKKFLKIMFSYNNKELIINETVPNRFSPKSPDKAHLNLHINSLELGDSAVYFCASRRQTSSGNTIYFGEGSWLTVV.

This clonotype was detected ten times or more. The chain couples TRBV18 to TRBJ2-3; D remains unclear. The V end was cut by 3 bases, the J end by 4 bases, with 11 bases between. Germline CDR1 and CDR2: KGHSH and LQKENI. The CDR3 runs 14 residues. The CDR3 bases are TGTGCCAGCTCACCCCTCCTAGGGCCAGATACGCAGTATTTT. This codes for CASSPLLGPDTQYF.

This clonotype was counted many times. The gene calls are TRBV28 and TRBJ1-5, with D maybe TRBD1 (5 bases). Trimming removed 4 bases from V and 3 bases from J, with 13 bases in between. The CDR3 has 15 amino acids. The germline V gene encodes CDR1 MDHEN and CDR2 SYDVKM. The CDR3 reads CASSYGRDLNQPQHF. Here the CDR3 DNA reads TGTGCCAGCAGTTATGGGAGGGACCTCAATCAGCCCCAGCATTTT.

This clonotype appeared many times. The chain joins TRBV30 to TRBJ1-4; TRBD1 matches 10 bases. The ends lost 5 bases at V and 8 bases at J; junction bases unmatched: 2. This CDR3 spans 12 amino acids. CDR1 and CDR2 (germline): GTSNPN, SVGIG (reference sequence). The CDR3 reads CAWGQGGEKLFF. The CDR3 DNA sequence: TGTGCCTGGGGACAGGGGGGGGAAAAACTGTTTTTT.

This clonotype has just a few counts. A single base separates this from a much larger clone, so it may be a read error. This chain joins TRBV3-1 and TRBJ2-3, with no clear D. This CDR3 contains 14 residues. The ends were cut back, 2 bases at V and 4 bases at J, with 10 bases in the middle. The germline V gene has CDR1 LGHDT and CDR2 YNNKEL (reference sequence). The DNA of the CDR3 is TGTGCCAGCAGCCAATGGGTCGGCGCAGATACGCAGTATTTT. It yields the protein CASSQWVGADTQYF.

This clonotype was picked up many times. The chain employs TRBV11-2 and TRBJ2-2; 9 bases line up with TRBD1. The CDR3 totals 16 residues. With 4 bases clipped from V and 6 bases from J, the junction kept 9 bases outside the gene matches. Per the germline V gene, CDR1 is SGHAT and CDR2 is FQNNGV. The CDR3 region is CASSSASQGAAGELFF. In nucleotides, the CDR3 is TGTGCCAGCAGCTCAGCGTCACAGGGGGCGGCCGGGGAGCTGTTTTTT.

In this sample, this clonotype turned up many times. V and J are TRBV7-2 and TRBJ2-1; D gene unclear. The V end lost 2 bases, the J end lost 6 bases, and 8 bases lay between the germline ends. Germline CDR1 and CDR2: SGHTA and FQGNSA. This CDR3 region has 13 residues. The CDR3 DNA sequence: TGTGCCAGCAGCTTAACCGGGCCCAATGAGCAGTTCTTC. Amino acids: CASSLTGPNEQFF. The full variable domain, with the rest looked up from reference TRBV7-2 and TRBJ2-1, is GAGVSQSPSNKVTEKGKDVELRCDPISGHTALYWYRQSLGQGLEFLIYFQGNSAPDKSGLPSDRFSAERTGGSVSTLTIQRTQQEDSAVYLCASSLTGPNEQFFGPGTRLTVL.

Concerning this clonotype: This clone may be a read error of a much larger clone one base away. The rearrangement uses TRBV20-1 and TRBJ1-5; 7 positions agree with TRBD1. CDR1 and CDR2 (germline): DFQATT, SNEGSKA (reference sequence). This CDR3 contains 14 residues. For the CDR3, the DNA is TGCAGTGCAACCGACAGGGAGAGCAATCAGCCCCAGCGTTTT. Protein sequence: CSATDRESNQPQRF.

In the case of this clonotype: A junction boundary mismatches the germline segment, possibly from a read error. V and J are TRBV10-2 and TRBJ2-7; D uncertain. This CDR3 region has 11 residues. CDR1 and CDR2 from the germline V gene are WSHSY and SAAADI. The chain's CDR3 is CDSALGDEQHF. In nucleotides, the CDR3 is TGCGACAGCGCGCTGGGCGACGAGCAGCACTTC.

This clonotype was seen repeatedly, ten times or more. V gene TRBV20-1 combines with J gene TRBJ2-1, with TRBD2 matching over 15 bases. V was pared by 5 bases and J by 6 bases, with 8 bases of the junction left unmatched. Germline CDR1 is DFQATT and CDR2 is SNEGSKA (reference sequence). CDR3 size: 16 residues. The CDR3 nucleotides are TGCAGTGCTGGACTAGCGGGAGGGCTGCGGGGCAATGAGCAGTTCTTC. It yields the protein CSAGLAGGLRGNEQFF.

There are many counts of this clonotype. The rearrangement joins TRBV6-4 to TRBJ2-1; D is uncertain. CDR3 size: 13 residues. Germline V gene sequence: CDR1 MRHNA, CDR2 SNTAGT. The germline V and J ends were trimmed by 6 bases and 0 bases, with 6 bases remaining between them. The CDR3 loop reads CASSSSSYNEQFF. CDR3 sequence (DNA): TGTGCCAGCAGCTCCAGCTCCTACAATGAGCAGTTCTTC.

To note about this clonotype: The junction and the germline gene differ at one end; a read error may be behind it. CDR3 DNA: TGTGCATGGAGTATCGGGAGCGGAGGCTACGAGCAGTACTTC. Translating it yields CAWSIGSGGYEQYF. J is TRBJ2-7 and V is TRBV30, with D perhaps matching TRBD2 (6 bases). Germline-derived CDR1 and CDR2 are GTSNPN and SVGIG (reference sequence). There are 14 residues in the CDR3.